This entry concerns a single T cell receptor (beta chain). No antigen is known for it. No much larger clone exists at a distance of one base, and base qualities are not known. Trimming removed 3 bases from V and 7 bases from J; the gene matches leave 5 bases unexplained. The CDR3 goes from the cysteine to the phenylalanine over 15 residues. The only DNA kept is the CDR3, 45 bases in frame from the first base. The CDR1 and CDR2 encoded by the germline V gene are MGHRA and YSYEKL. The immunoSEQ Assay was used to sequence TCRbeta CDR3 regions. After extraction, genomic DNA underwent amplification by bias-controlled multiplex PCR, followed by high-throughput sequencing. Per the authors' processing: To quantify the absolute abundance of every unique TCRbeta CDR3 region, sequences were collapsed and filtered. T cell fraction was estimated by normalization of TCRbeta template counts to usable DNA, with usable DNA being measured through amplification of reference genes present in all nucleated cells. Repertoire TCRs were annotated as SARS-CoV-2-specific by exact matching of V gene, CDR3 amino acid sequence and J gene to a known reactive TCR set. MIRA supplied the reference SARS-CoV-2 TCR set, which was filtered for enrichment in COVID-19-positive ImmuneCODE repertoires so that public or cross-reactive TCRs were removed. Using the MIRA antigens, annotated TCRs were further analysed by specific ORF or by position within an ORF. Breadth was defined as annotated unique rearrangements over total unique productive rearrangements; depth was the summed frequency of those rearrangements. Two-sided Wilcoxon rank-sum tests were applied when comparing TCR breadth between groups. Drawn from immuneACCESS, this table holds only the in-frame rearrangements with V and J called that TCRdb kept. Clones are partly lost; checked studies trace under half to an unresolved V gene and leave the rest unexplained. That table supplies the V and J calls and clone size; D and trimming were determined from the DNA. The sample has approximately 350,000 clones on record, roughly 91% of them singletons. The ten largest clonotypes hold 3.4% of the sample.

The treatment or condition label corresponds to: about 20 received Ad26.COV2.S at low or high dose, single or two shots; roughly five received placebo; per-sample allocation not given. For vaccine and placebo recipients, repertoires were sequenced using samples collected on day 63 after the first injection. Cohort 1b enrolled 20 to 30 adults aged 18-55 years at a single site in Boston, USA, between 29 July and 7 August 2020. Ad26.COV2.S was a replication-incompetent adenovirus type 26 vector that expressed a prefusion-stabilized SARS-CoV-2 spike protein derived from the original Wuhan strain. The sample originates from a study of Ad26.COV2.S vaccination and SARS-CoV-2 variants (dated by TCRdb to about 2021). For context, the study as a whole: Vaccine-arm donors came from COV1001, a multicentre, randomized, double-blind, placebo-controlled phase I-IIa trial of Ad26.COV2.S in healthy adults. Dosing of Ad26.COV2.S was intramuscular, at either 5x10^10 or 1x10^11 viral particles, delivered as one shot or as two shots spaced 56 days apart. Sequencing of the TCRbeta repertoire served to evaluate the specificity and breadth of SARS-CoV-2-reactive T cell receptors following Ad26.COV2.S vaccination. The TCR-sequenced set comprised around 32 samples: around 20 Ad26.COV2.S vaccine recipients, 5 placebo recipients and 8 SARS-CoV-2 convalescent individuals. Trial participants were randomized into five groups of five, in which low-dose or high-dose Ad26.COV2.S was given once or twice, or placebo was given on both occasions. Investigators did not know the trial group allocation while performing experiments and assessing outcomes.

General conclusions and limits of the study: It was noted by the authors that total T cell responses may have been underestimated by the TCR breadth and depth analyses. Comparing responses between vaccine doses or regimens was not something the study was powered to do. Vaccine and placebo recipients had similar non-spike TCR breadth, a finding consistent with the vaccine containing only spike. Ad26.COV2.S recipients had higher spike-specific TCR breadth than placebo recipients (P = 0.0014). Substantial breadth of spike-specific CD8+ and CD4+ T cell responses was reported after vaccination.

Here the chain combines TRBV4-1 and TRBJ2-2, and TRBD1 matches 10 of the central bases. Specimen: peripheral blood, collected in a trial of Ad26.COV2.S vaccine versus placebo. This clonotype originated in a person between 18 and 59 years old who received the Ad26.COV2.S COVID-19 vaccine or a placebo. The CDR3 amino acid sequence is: CASSHGTGVFGELFF. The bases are TGCGCCAGCAGCCATGGGACAGGGGTATTCGGGGAGCTGTTTTTT.